These T cell receptor beta chains were read from a single sample in a study of blood T cell repertoires in COVID-19. The table came from immunoSEQ multiplex PCR; TCRdb's copy has only in-frame clones and leaves some out. The profile covers under 200,000 clones, with approximately 84% appearing a single time and 4.9% taken by the ten largest. Material: peripheral blood. These receptors were taken from a woman of 80 years or more with acute or convalescent COVID-19. Both conserved end residues are part of each CDR3. Fields, in order: clone size, J gene, V gene, D gene, CDR3 DNA, CDR3 protein. D genes are given only for firm matches. Expanded clones are given a class, and other clones once, few, many or no size at all.

>.|TRBJ2-1|TRBV28|TRBD2
TGTGCCAGCAGTACTGGCGGGAGTTTGGATGAGCAGTTCTTC
CASSTGGSLDEQFF
>.|TRBJ2-3|TRBV7-9|TRBD2
TGTGCCAGCAGCCAGGTTAGCGGGAGTAGGACAGATACGCAGTATTTT
CASSQVSGSRTDTQYF
>.|TRBJ1-4|TRBV7-9|.
TGTGCCAGCAGCGGACATCAAGTTGCAACTAATGAAAAACTGTTTTTT
CASSGHQVATNEKLFF
>.|TRBJ1-5|TRBV18|TRBD1
TGTGCCAGCTCACCATTGGGACAGGGGGCCAGTCAGCCCCAGCATTTT
CASSPLGQGASQPQHF
>.|TRBJ2-5|TRBV24-1|TRBD1
TGTGCCACCAGTGATAGGGACAGCGATCGGGAAGAGACCCAGTACTTC
CATSDRDSDREETQYF
>.|TRBJ2-7|TRBV7-6|TRBD2
TGTGCCAGCAGCCGACGGGAGGGATCCGAGCAGTACTTC
CASSRREGSEQYF
>.|TRBJ2-1|TRBV6-5|TRBD1
TGTGCCAGCAGTTGGGTGGGGACAGCGTACAATGAGCAGTTCTTC
CASSWVGTAYNEQFF
>.|TRBJ2-1|TRBV5-1|TRBD2
TGCGCCAGCAGCCAGAGGCTTAGCGGGATAGGTCGCTCCTACAATGAGCAGTTCTTC
CASSQRLSGIGRSYNEQFF
>.|TRBJ2-1|TRBV9|TRBD1
TGTGCCAGCAGCGTGACAGGGAATTCCTACAATGAGCAGTTCTTC
CASSVTGNSYNEQFF
>.|TRBJ1-3|TRBV19|.
TGTGCCAGTAGTTTCGGGGGATCGACAGTGTCCGGAAACACCATATATTTT
CASSFGGSTVSGNTIYF
>.|TRBJ1-3|TRBV7-2|.
TGTGCCAGCAGCTTAATTGGGGGGTCTGGAAACACCATATATTTT
CASSLIGGSGNTIYF
>.|TRBJ2-7|TRBV19|TRBD1
TGTGCCAGTAAGAGGACAGGGTCCTACGAGCAGTACTTC
CASKRTGSYEQYF
>.|TRBJ1-3|TRBV5-1|TRBD1
TGCGCCAGCAGCTCGGGACAGGGGAACACCATATATTTT
CASSSGQGNTIYF
>many|TRBJ2-2|TRBV27|TRBD2
TGTGCCAGCAGTTTATATGAGCCTCGACTAGCGGGAGCGAGCGTCACCGGGGAGCTGTTTTTT
CASSLYEPRLAGASVTGELFF
>once|TRBJ1-1|TRBV7-2|TRBD1
TGTGCCAGCAGCTCAATAGACAGGGTGAGCACTGAAGCTTTCTTT
CASSSIDRVSTEAFF
>.|TRBJ2-7|TRBV18|TRBD1
TGTGCCAGCTCACCAGGACAGGGTCCCTCCGAGCAGTACTTC
CASSPGQGPSEQYF
>.|TRBJ1-6|TRBV19|.
TGTGCCAGTAAAACGGGAACTAATTCACCCCTCCACTTT
CASKTGTNSPLHF
>few|TRBJ1-5|TRBV2|TRBD1
TGTGCCAGCAGTGGGACAGGGAATCAGCCCCAGCATTTT
CASSGTGNQPQHF
>.|TRBJ2-3|TRBV6-2/TRBV6-3|TRBD2
TGTGCCAGCAGTTACTCGACTAGCGGGAACGTGGATACGCAGTATTTT
CASSYSTSGNVDTQYF
>.|TRBJ2-7|TRBV2|.
TGTGCCAGCATTTCAGCCCCCGGGGTCTACGAGCAGTACTTC
CASISAPGVYEQYF